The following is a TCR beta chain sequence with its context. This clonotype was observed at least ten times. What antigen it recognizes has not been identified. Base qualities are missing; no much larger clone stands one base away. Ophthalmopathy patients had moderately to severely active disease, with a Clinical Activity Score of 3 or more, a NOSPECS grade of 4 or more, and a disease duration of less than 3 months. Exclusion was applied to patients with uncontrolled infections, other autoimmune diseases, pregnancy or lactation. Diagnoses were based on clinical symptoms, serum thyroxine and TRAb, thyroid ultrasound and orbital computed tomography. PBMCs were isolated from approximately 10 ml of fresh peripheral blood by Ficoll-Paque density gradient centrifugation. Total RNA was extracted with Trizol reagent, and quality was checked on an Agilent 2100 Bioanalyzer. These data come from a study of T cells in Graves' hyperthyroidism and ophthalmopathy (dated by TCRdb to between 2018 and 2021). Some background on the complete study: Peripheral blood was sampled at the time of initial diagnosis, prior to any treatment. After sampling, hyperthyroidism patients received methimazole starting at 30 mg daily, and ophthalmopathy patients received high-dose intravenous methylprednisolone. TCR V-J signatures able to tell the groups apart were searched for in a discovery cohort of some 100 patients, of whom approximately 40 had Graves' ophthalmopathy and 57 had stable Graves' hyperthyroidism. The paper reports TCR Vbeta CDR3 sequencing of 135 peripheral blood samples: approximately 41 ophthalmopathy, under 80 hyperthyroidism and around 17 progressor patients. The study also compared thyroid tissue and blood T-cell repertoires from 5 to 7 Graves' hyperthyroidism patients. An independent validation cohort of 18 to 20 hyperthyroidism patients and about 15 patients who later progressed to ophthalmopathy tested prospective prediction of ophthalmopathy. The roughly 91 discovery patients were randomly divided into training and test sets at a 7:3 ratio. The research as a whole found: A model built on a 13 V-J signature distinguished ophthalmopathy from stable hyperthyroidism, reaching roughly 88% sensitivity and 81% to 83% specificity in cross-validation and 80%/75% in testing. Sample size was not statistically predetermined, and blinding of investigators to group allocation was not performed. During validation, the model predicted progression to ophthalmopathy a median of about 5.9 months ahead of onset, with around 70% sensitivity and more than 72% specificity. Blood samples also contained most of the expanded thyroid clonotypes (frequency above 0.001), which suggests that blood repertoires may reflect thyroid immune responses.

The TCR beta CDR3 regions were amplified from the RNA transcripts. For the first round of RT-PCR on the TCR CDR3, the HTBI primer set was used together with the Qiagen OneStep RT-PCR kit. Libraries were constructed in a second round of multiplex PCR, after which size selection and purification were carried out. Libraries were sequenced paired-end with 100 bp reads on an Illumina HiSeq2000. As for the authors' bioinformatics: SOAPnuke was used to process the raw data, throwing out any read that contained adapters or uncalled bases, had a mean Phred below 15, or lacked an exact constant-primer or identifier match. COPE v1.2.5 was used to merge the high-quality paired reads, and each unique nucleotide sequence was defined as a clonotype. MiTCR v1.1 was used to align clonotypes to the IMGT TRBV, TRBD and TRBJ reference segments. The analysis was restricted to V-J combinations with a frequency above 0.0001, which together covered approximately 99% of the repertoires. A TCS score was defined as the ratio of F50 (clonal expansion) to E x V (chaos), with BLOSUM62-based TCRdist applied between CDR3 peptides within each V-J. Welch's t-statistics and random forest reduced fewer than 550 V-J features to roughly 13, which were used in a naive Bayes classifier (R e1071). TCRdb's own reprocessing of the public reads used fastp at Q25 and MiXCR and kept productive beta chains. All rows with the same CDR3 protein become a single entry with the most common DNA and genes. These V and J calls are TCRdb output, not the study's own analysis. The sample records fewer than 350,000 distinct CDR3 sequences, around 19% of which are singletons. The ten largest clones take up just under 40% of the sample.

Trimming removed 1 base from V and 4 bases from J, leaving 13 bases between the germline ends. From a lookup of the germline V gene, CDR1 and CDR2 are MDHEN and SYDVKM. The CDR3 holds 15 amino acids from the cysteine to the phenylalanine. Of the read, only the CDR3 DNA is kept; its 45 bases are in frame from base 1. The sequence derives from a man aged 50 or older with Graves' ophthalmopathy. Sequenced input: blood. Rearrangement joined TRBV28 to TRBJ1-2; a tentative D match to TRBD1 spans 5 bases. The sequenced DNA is TGTGCCAGCAGTTTATCGACCCTCGGGGGCTATGGCTACACCTTC. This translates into CASSLSTLGGYGYTF.